This T cell receptor beta chain was identified in a study of blood T cell repertoires in COVID-19. Study-level information: Acute and convalescent COVID-19 samples came from the United States, Italy and Spain. T cells, B-cell-depleted T cells, or PBMCs supplied cDNA or gDNA.

Per the authors' pipeline: Counts of nucleated cells, estimated from reference gene primer amplification, were obtained. The protocol was immunoSEQ multiplex PCR, while the TCRdb copy is restricted to in-frame clones and leaves out a portion. That table supplies the V and J calls and clone size; D and trimming were determined from the DNA. Found here are about 45,000 clones, 83% of them singletons; the top ten hold 7.5% to 9.5%. This CDR3 spans 14 amino acids. The V gene end was trimmed by 7 bases and the J gene end by 3 bases; junction bases not matched to a gene: 7. Germline CDR1 is LNHDA and CDR2 is SQIVND (reference sequence).

The rearrangement links TRBV19 to TRBJ2-3; 7 positions match TRBD1. Sequencing used peripheral blood. This sequence originates from a man aged 80 or over in a cohort sampled during active COVID-19. For the CDR3, the DNA is TGTGCCAGTACTAAGGGGGCGGGTACAGATACGCAGTATTTT. This codes for CASTKGAGTDTQYF.